This T cell receptor (beta chain) was obtained from a study of blood T cell repertoires in COVID-19. The wider study: PBMCs, B-cell-depleted T cells, or T cells were the source of the cDNA or gDNA that made up the material.

Everyone who took part was roughly 18 to 95 years old, and they came from roughly 25 US areas. Membership in each cohort depended on participant-reported clinical history. V was pared by 4 bases and J by 5 bases, with 3 bases of the junction left unmatched. The CDR3 has 13 amino acids. The germline gives CDR1 LNHDA, CDR2 SQIVND (reference sequence). Repertoires were generated with immunoSEQ multiplex PCR, while TCRdb's copy carries only in-frame clones and drops some. The sample consists of approximately 390,000 clones, around 90% of them appearing once. The sequence was collected from a middle-aged woman with acute COVID-19. Input material: PBMCs or T cells enriched from blood (not recorded which). The chain employs TRBV19 and TRBJ1-1; 8 bases agree with TRBD1. CDR3 region: CASSRTGRTEAFF. The CDR3 DNA reads TGTGCCAGTAGTAGGACAGGGAGGACTGAAGCTTTCTTT. Combining the CDR3 with reference TRBV19 and TRBJ1-1 gives the whole variable domain DGGITQSPKYLFRKEGQNVTLSCEQNLNHDAMYWYRQDPGQGLRLIYYSQIVNDFQKGDIAEGYSVSREKKESFPLTVTSAQKNPTAFYLCASSRTGRTEAFFGQGTRLTVV.